These 5 T cell receptor beta chains were all obtained from the same sample, sequenced in a study of OX40 agonist ivuxolimab in advanced cancers. The method was immunoSEQ multiplex PCR; TCRdb's version includes in-frame clones alone and lacks a portion of them. Of roughly 24,000 clones listed, more than 70% are singletons. The sample was CD4+ or CD8+ T cells sorted from blood, taken in a trial of the OX40 agonist ivuxolimab. These receptors all stem from an adult with an advanced solid tumor such as melanoma, head and neck, liver or kidney cancer.

The rearrangement links TRBV6-5 to TRBJ1-2, with a possible D match to TRBD1 (5 bases). CDR3 length: 12 amino acids. Trimming took 9 bases from V and 6 from J, leaving 14 bases between them. Per germline, CDR1 MNHEY and CDR2 SVGAGI. The CDR3 DNA reads as TGTGCCAGTTCGGAGGCGGGGCATGGCTACACCTTC. Amino acids: CASSEAGHGYTF.

CDR3 protein: CASSLTANYGYTF. For the CDR3, the DNA is TGTGCCAGCAGTTTGACCGCTAACTATGGCTACACCTTC. The chain is built from TRBV27 and TRBJ1-2, with unresolved D. The V end lost 3 bases, the J end lost 0 bases, and 5 bases lay between the germline ends. Per germline, CDR1 MNHEY and CDR2 SMNVEV (reference sequence). The CDR3 has 13 residues.

In its sample, this clone was seen once. The gene calls are TRBV27 and TRBJ2-5; D uncertain. Germline V gene data show CDR1 as MNHEY and CDR2 as SMNVEV (reference sequence). Trimming left V 4 bases short and J 1 base short, with 19 bases between. The CDR3 runs to 17 residues. Here the CDR3 reads CASSSGRLGYLQETQYF. In DNA form, the CDR3 reads TGTGCCAGCAGTTCCGGCCGTCTGGGGTACCTCCAAGAGACCCAGTACTTC.

The genes are TRBV9 and TRBJ2-5; D unclear. This CDR3 spans 13 amino acids. Per the germline V gene, CDR1 is SGDLS and CDR2 is YYNGEE. The ends were cut back, 1 base at V and 5 bases at J, with 9 bases in the middle. CDR3 residues: CASSVSHRETQYF. The CDR3 nucleotides read TGTGCCAGCAGCGTAAGCCACCGGGAGACCCAGTACTTC.

The J gene is TRBJ1-2, the V gene TRBV4-1; a possible D gene is TRBD1 (6 bases). V lost 0 bases and J 4 bases, leaving 15 bases between the germline ends. Germline CDR1 reads MGHRA; CDR2 reads YSYEKL. The length of the CDR3 is 16 residues. CDR3 coding DNA: TGCGCCAGCAGCCAAGATTCCACAGGGAACCTCTATGGCTACACCTTC. Translated, it gives CASSQDSTGNLYGYTF.